This TCR beta chain was recovered during a study of T cells in women clearing cervical HPV infection. Profiling relied on immunoSEQ multiplex PCR, and the TCRdb table lists in-frame clones only, not all of them. This sample contains around 39,000 clones. The CDR3 totals 12 residues. The germline V gene encodes CDR1 SGHDT and CDR2 YYEEEE. Trimming removed 2 bases at V and 5 bases at J, with 2 bases between. Details on this clone: The antigen is not known. The read gets to within 3 residues of the CDR3 end, and the germline J gene fills in the rest.

General study results and limits: Richness differences could reflect unmeasured T-cell content per sample. TRBV6-7 relative abundance averaged roughly 0.1% in cases and 0.15% to 0.2% in controls.

The clonotype comes from a woman aged 18 to 75 with a cervical HPV16 infection that either progressed to CIN3+ or cleared (not recorded which). Sequenced sample: blood buffy coat. J is TRBJ1-6 and V is TRBV5-6, with D hard to call. The DNA read from the CDR3 is TGTGCCAGCAGCTTCGATAATTCACCC. Its translation: CASSFDNSP. The entire CDR3 sequence reads CASSFDNSPLHF.